Reported below is one TCR beta chain. The study recruited people aged roughly 18 to 95 years across around 24 US areas. Membership in each cohort depended on participant-reported clinical history. Profiling relied on immunoSEQ multiplex PCR, and the TCRdb table lists in-frame clones only, not all of them. The table records roughly 500,000 clones, more than 75% of them present only once. The data are from a study of blood T cell repertoires in COVID-19. Study overall: Acute-phase and convalescent COVID-19 samples originated in the United States, Italy and Spain.

The CDR3 extends over 16 amino acids. J lost 4 bases, V lost 3 bases, and 10 bases had no gene match. Germline-derived CDR1 and CDR2 are MDHEN and SYDVKM. The sample consisted of PBMCs or T cells enriched from blood (not recorded which). J is TRBJ2-5 and V is TRBV28; 8 bases match TRBD2. This clonotype originated in a woman between 40 and 50 years old who had recovered from COVID-19. The CDR3: CASSLTVGTRGETQYF. In DNA, the CDR3 is TGTGCCAGCAGTTTGACGGTTGGGACTAGGGGAGAGACCCAGTACTTC.